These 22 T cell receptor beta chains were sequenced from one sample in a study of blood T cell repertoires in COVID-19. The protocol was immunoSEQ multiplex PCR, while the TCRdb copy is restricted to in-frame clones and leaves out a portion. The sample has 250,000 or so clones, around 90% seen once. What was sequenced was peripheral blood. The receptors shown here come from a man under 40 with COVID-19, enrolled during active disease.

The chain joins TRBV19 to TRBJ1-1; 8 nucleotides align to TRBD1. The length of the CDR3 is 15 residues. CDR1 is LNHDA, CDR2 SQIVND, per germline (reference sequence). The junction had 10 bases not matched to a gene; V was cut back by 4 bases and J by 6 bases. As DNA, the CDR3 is TGTGCCAGTAGTACCGGACAGGGTTACTCTCCTGAAGCTTTCTTT. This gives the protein CASSTGQGYSPEAFF. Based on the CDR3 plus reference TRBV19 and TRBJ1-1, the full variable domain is DGGITQSPKYLFRKEGQNVTLSCEQNLNHDAMYWYRQDPGQGLRLIYYSQIVNDFQKGDIAEGYSVSREKKESFPLTVTSAQKNPTAFYLCASSTGQGYSPEAFFGQGTRLTVV.

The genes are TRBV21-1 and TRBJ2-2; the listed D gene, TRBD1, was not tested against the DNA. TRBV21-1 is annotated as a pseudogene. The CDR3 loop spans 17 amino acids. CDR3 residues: CASSKWAGQGYTGELFF. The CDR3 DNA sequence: TGTGCCAGCAGCAAATGGGCGGGACAGGGGTACACCGGGGAGCTGTTTTTT.

Here the CDR3 DNA reads TGTGCCATCACCGGTAGCGGGGGAAGAAATACGCAGTATTTT. Translation gives CAITGSGGRNTQYF. The chain employs TRBV10-3 and TRBJ2-3; TRBD2 matches at 9 bases. V was clipped by 7 bases and J by 7 bases; unmatched bases: 9. Germline CDR1 and CDR2: ENHRY and SYGVKD. The CDR3 spans 14 residues.

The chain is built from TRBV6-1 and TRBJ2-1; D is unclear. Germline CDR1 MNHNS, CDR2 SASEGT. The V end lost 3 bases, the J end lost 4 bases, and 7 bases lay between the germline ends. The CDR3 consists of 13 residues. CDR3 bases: TGTGCCAGCAGTGACCACAGTTACAATGAGCAGTTCTTC. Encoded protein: CASSDHSYNEQFF.

The CDR3 DNA follows: TGCGCCAGCAGCTCAGGGATCTATGGCTACACCTTC. It translates to CASSSGIYGYTF. V and J are TRBV5-1 and TRBJ1-2; TRBD1 might be the D (5 bases). Between the trimmed V and J ends, which lost 3 bases and 4 bases, there was a span of 7 bases. CDR3 length equals 12 residues. Germline values: CDR1 SGHRS, CDR2 YFSETQ.

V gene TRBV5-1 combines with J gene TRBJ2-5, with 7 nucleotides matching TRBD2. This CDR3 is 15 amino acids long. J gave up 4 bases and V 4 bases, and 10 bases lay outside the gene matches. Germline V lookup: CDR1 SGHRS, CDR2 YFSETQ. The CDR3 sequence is CASSGQAGTLETQYF. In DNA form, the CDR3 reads TGCGCCAGCAGCGGGCAAGCGGGGACGCTAGAGACCCAGTACTTC.

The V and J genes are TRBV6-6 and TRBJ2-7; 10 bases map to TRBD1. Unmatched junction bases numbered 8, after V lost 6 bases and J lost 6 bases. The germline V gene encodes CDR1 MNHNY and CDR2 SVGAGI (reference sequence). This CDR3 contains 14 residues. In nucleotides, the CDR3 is TGTGCCAGCAGCCCCTGGACAGGGGGGCTCGAGCAGTACTTC. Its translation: CASSPWTGGLEQYF.

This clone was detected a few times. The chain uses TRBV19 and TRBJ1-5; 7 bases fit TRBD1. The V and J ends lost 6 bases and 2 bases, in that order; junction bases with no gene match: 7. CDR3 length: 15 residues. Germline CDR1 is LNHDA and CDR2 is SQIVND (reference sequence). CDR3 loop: CASRYTGAGNQPQHF. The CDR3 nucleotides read TGTGCCAGTAGATATACAGGGGCCGGCAATCAGCCCCAGCATTTT.

The CDR3 here is CASSFLAGGMNTGELFF. CDR3 in DNA: TGTGCCAGCAGCTTTCTAGCGGGGGGGATGAACACCGGGGAGCTGTTTTTT. The chain employs TRBV7-9 and TRBJ2-2; 12 bases align to TRBD2. V dropped 3 bases and J dropped 1; count of bases not matched to a gene: 3. Looked up from germline, CDR1 is SEHNR and CDR2 is FQNEAQ (reference sequence). The CDR3 has 17 amino acids.

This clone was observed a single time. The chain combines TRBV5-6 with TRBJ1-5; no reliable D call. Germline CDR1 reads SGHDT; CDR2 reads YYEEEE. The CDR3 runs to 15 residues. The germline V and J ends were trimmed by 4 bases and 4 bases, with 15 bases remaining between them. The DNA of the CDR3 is TGTGCCAGCAGCCAAGGCTACGCGGTAAATCAGCCCCAGCATTTT. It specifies CASSQGYAVNQPQHF.

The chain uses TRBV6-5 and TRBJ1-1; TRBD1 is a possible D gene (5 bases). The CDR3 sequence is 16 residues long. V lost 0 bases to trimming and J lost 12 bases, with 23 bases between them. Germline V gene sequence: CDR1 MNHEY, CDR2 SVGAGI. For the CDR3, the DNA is TGTGCCAGCAGTTACTCGATCGGGGGTGGGCCGGGATGGCCTTTCTTT. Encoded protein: CASSYSIGGGPGWPFF.

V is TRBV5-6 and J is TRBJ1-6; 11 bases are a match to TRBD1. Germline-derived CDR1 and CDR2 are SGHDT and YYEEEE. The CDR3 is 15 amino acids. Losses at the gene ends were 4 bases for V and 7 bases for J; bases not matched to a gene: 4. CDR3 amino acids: CASSPGTGGNSPLHF. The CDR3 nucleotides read TGTGCCAGCAGCCCAGGGACAGGGGGAAATTCACCCCTCCACTTT.

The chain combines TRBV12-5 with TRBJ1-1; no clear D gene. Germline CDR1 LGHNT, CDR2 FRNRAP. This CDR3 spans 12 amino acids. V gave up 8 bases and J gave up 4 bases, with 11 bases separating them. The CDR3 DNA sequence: TGTGCTAGTACTAGCTCCGGCACTGAAGCTTTCTTT. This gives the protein CASTSSGTEAFF.

CDR3 residues: CASSLQGGRGGKAFF. DNA of the CDR3: TGTGCCAGCAGTTTACAGGGGGGTAGGGGTGGAAAAGCTTTCTTT. The rearrangement joins TRBV28 to TRBJ1-1, with 7 bases fitting TRBD1. Germline lookup yields CDR1 MDHEN and CDR2 SYDVKM. The CDR3 sequence is 15 residues long. Trimming at V came to 2 bases and at J to 9 bases, leaving 12 bases not matched to a gene. Looking up the rest from reference TRBV28 and TRBJ1-1 gives the full variable domain: DVKVTQSSRYLVKRTGEKVFLECVQDMDHENMFWYRQDPGLGLRLIYFSYDVKMKEKGDIPEGYSVSREKKERFSLILESASTNQTSMYLCASSLQGGRGGKAFFGQGTRLTVV.

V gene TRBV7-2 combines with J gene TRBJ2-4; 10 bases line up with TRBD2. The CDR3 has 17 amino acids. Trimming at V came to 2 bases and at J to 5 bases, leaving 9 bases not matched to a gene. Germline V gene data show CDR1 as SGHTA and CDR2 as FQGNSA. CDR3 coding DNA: TGTGCCAGCAGCTTATACCCAGCGGGGGGGCTCGAAAACATTCAGTACTTC. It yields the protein CASSLYPAGGLENIQYF.

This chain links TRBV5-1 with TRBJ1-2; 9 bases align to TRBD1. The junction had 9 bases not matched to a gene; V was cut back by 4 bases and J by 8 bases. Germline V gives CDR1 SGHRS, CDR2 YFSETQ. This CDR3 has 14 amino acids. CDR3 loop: CASSPTGGSYGYTF. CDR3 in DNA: TGCGCCAGCAGCCCTACAGGGGGCTCCTACGGCTACACCTTC.

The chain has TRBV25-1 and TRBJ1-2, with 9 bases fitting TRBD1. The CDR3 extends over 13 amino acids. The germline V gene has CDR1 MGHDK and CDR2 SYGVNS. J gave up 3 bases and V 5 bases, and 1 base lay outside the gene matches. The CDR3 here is CASSWTGDYGYTF. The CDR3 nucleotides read TGTGCCAGCAGTTGGACAGGGGACTATGGCTACACCTTC.

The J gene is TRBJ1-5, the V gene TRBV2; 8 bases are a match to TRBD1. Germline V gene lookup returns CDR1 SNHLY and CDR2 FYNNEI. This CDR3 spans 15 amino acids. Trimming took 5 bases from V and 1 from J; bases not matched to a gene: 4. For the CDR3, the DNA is TGTGCCAGCAGTTTGCAGGGGGCCAGCAATCAGCCCCAGCATTTT. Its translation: CASSLQGASNQPQHF.

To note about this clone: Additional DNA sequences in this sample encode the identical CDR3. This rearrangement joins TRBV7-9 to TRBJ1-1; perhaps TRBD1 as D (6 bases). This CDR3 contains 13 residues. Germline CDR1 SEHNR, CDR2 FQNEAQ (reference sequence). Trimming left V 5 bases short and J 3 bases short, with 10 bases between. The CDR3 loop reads CASSQQGDTEAFF. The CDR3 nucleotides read TGTGCCAGCAGCCAACAGGGAGACACTGAAGCTTTCTTT.

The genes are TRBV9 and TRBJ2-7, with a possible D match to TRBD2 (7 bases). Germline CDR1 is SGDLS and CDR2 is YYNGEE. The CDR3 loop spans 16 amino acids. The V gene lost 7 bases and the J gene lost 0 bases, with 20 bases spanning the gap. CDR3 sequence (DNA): TGTGCCAGCCGCCGGGGGGCAGGTTTATCCTCCTACGAGCAGTACTTC. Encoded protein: CASRRGAGLSSYEQYF.

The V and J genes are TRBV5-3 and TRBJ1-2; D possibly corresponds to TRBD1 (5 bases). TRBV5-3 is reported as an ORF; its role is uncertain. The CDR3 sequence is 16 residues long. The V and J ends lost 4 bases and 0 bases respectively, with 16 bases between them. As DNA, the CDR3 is TGTGCCAGAAGCCGAAATAAGACAGAAGCTAACTATGGCTACACCTTC. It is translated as CARSRNKTEANYGYTF.

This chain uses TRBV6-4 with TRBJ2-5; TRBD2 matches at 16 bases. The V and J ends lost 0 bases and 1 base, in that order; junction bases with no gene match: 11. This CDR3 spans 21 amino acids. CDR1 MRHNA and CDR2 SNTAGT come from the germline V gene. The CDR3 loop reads CASSDSEGTSGGAGPQETQYF. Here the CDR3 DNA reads TGTGCCAGCAGTGACTCAGAAGGGACTAGCGGGGGGGCCGGGCCCCAAGAGACCCAGTACTTC.